This T cell receptor beta chain was found in a study of T cells in Graves' hyperthyroidism and ophthalmopathy (dated by TCRdb to the late 2010s). Study-wide context: Peripheral blood was collected at initial diagnosis, before any treatment. To identify TCR V-J signatures that set the groups apart, the researchers used a discovery cohort of about a hundred patients, made up of roughly 40 with Graves' ophthalmopathy and 55 to 65 with stable Graves' hyperthyroidism. Prospective prediction of ophthalmopathy was tested in an independent validation cohort consisting of 18 hyperthyroidism patients and 15 or so patients who later progressed to ophthalmopathy. The 100 discovery patients were randomly split 7:3 into training and test sets. The study also compared thyroid tissue and blood T-cell repertoires from roughly six Graves' hyperthyroidism patients. Once sampling was done, hyperthyroidism patients were given methimazole at a starting dose of 30 mg daily, whereas ophthalmopathy patients were given high-dose intravenous methylprednisolone. The paper describes TCR Vbeta CDR3 sequencing of 140 or so peripheral blood samples, made up of about 40 ophthalmopathy patients, over 70 hyperthyroidism patients and some 17 progressor patients.

The hyperthyroidism patients were between 18 and 65 years old and newly diagnosed, with a disease duration of less than 2 months. Patients with uncontrolled infections, other autoimmune diseases, pregnancy or lactation were excluded. Diagnoses were based on clinical symptoms, serum thyroxine and TRAb, thyroid ultrasound and orbital computed tomography. Blood from progressor patients was drawn when they were first diagnosed with hyperthyroidism, before any ophthalmopathy symptoms appeared. PBMCs were separated from 8 to 10 ml of fresh peripheral blood using Ficoll-Paque density gradient centrifugation. Progressor patients were first diagnosed with Graves' hyperthyroidism and then developed ophthalmopathy during follow-up. Trizol reagent was used to extract total RNA, and RNA quality was then checked on an Agilent 2100 Bioanalyzer. This clonotype was observed many times. It lacks a known antigen. No base-level quality is on record; no much larger clone is a single base apart.

The CDR3 contains 13 residues, cysteine and phenylalanine counted. The DNA shown is the 39-base CDR3, in frame from base 1. Cut back by 7 bases and 1 base, the V and J ends lie 10 bases apart. Looking up the germline V gene yields CDR1 ENHRY and CDR2 SYGVKD. The TCR beta CDR3 regions were amplified from the RNA transcripts. The TCR CDR3 was subjected to a first round of RT-PCR using the HTBI primer set and the Qiagen OneStep RT-PCR kit. The libraries were constructed in a second round of multiplex PCR and then size-selected and purified. Paired-end sequencing of the libraries was performed with 100 bp reads on an Illumina HiSeq2000. As for the original processing: SOAPnuke was used to process the raw data, throwing out any read that contained adapters or uncalled bases, had a mean Phred below 15, or lacked an exact constant-primer or identifier match. High-quality paired reads were merged using COPE v1.2.5, and each unique nucleotide sequence was defined as a clonotype. MiTCR v1.1 was used to align the clonotypes against IMGT TRBV, TRBD and TRBJ reference segments. Analysis was restricted to V-J combinations with a frequency above 0.0001, which covered roughly 99% of repertoires. The TCS score was defined as F50 (clonal expansion) divided by E x V (chaos), with BLOSUM62-based TCRdist calculated between CDR3 peptides within each V-J. Welch's t-statistics and random forest reduced fewer than 600 V-J features to 13, which were used in a naive Bayes classifier (R e1071). The raw public reads went through TCRdb reprocessing: fastp at Q25, MiXCR clone calling, in-frame beta chains kept. All rows with the same CDR3 protein become a single entry with the most common DNA and genes. TCRdb's processing, not the study's, gives the V and J calls here. The sample table lists about 270,000 distinct CDR3 sequences, around 15% of them with a count of one. The ten largest make up 30% of the sample.

What the research found in general, with its limitations: No statistical method was used to set the sample size in advance, and investigators knew the group allocation. In validation, the model predicted progression to ophthalmopathy a median of roughly 6.1 months before onset, with about 70% sensitivity and nearly 75% specificity. Most expanded thyroid clonotypes (frequency above 0.001) were also detected in blood, suggesting blood repertoires may reflect thyroid immune responses. A 13 V-J signature model separated ophthalmopathy from stable hyperthyroidism, with approximately 87% sensitivity and 81.08% specificity in cross-validation and 80%/75% in testing.

The sequencing sample was made of blood. The sequence came from a woman aged 45-65 years with Graves' hyperthyroidism that later progressed to Graves' ophthalmopathy. Rearrangement joined TRBV10-3 to TRBJ1-1, with no confident D gene call. The nucleotide sequence reads as follows: TGTGCCATCACCGGCCACAAGAACACTGAAGCTTTCTTT. Translated, it reads CAITGHKNTEAFF.